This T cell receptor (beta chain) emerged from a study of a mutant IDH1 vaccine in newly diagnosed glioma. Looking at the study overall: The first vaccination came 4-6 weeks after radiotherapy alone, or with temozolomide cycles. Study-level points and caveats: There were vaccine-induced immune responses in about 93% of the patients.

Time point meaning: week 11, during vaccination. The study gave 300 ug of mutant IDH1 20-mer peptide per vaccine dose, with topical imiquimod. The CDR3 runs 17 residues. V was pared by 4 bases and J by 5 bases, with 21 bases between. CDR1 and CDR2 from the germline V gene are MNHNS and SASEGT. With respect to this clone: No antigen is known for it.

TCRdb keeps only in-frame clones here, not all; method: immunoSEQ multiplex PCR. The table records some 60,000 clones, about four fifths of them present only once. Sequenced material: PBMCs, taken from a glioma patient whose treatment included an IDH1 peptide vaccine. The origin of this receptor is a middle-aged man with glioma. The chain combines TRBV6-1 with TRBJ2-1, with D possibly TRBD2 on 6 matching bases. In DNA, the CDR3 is TGTGCCAGCAGTGGCGCGGCAGGGACTCGATTGGACAATGAGCAGTTCTTC. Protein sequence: CASSGAAGTRLDNEQFF.